Described below is a single T cell receptor beta chain sequence and its context. Its antigen is not identified. 60 Vbeta and 13 Jbeta primers were used in PCR. TCRdb keeps only in-frame clones here, not all; method: immunoSEQ multiplex PCR. The data show approximately 130,000 clones, 85% seen once. These data are taken from a study of cytomegalovirus exposure and HLA in healthy donors. Findings and limits, study-wide: What a later analysis reportedly showed was that an Asian-associated ancestry cluster had fewer N-insertions than the approximately 700-donor mean.

Sequenced sample: PBMCs. The clonotype was recovered from a woman between 25 and 40 years old in good health and CMV-seropositive.

The CDR3 DNA follows: TGTGCCAGCAGGTCCCAGGGAGGGGTATCGAACTATGGCTACACCTTC. Residues: CASRSQGGVSNYGYTF. The chain combines TRBV7-9 with TRBJ1-2, with a possible D match to TRBD1 (5 bases). Per germline, CDR1 SEHNR and CDR2 FQNEAQ (reference sequence). There are 16 residues in the CDR3. V lost 6 bases and J lost 2, with 19 bases in between.